Ten or more counts support the clone carrying this T cell receptor (beta chain). Antigen: not known. Trimming took 4 bases from V and 0 from J, leaving 22 bases between them. From germline, CDR1 is MDHEN and CDR2 SYDVKM. This CDR3 has 18 residues. This entry belongs to a study of read filtering for tumor transcriptome and immune sequencing. Overall study context: Mean patient age was roughly 66 years, range roughly 45 to 85; 16 to 20 male, 14 female. Study-wide findings and caveats: RNA-seq captured clonotypes less deeply and reliably than IR-seq. Correlation between methods rose after single-read clonotypes were removed.

This library used roughly 430 ng RNA and molecular barcoded adaptors spanning alpha/delta and beta/gamma chains. TCRdb analysed the reads with MiXCR anew, one entry per CDR3 protein. This table has 94,000 or so distinct CDR3 sequences, roughly 12% appearing once. Source material: a population of CD138-negative cells sorted from bone marrow. The chain recombines TRBV28 with TRBJ2-7; perhaps TRBD2 as D (5 bases). The receptor comes from a donor aged 40 or older with multiple myeloma. The CDR3, as DNA: TGTGCCAGCAGTTACATAGATGGCCAACTCACTAGCTCCTACGAGCAGTACTTC. It encodes CASSYIDGQLTSSYEQYF. The entire variable domain, with the rest obtained from reference TRBV28 and TRBJ2-7, is as follows: DVKVTQSSRYLVKRTGEKVFLECVQDMDHENMFWYRQDPGLGLRLIYFSYDVKMKEKGDIPEGYSVSREKKERFSLILESASTNQTSMYLCASSYIDGQLTSSYEQYFGPGTRLTVT.